The rows below give T cell receptor beta chains drawn from one sample of a study of shared clonotypes between healthy human individuals. Repertoires were generated with immunoSEQ multiplex PCR, while TCRdb's copy carries only in-frame clones and drops some. In the table there are under 750,000 clones, 55% to 80% of which are singletons. Source material: memory CD4+ T cells sorted from blood. The receptor source for this set is a woman aged 25 to 39 in good health. CDR3s include the opening cysteine and the closing phenylalanine or tryptophan. The size field is filled for only some rows; it gives once, few, many or a size class.

clone_size	v_call	j_call	cdr3_aa
few	TRBV30	TRBJ2-7	CAWRSPQAGGREQYF
.	TRBV19	TRBJ1-4	CASRTGTGGEKLFF
.	TRBV19	TRBJ1-1	CASSISRGAGTEAFF
.	TRBV28	TRBJ1-1	CASSLSGTPEAFF
.	TRBV6-1	TRBJ2-5	CATRGPYQETQYF
.	TRBV18	TRBJ1-2	CASSPETGGSYTF
.	TRBV4-2	TRBJ2-7	CASSQDRGYSYEQYF
.	TRBV2	TRBJ2-3	CASSKGETDTQYF
once	TRBV2	TRBJ2-5	CASLGLVGETQYF
.	TRBV28	TRBJ1-2	CASTTGSRGYTF
.	TRBV6-4	TRBJ2-3	CASSHSGLNTDTQYF
.	TRBV5-1	TRBJ2-1	CASSWTSGRASYNEQFF
.	TRBV5-1	TRBJ2-7	CASSLDVRGYEQYF
.	TRBV5-4	TRBJ2-7	CASSSGLAGGGGEQYF
.	TRBV6-1	TRBJ1-1	CASSGAFATEAFF
few	TRBV5-5	TRBJ2-1	CASSLFEQGYNEQFF
.	TRBV7-9	TRBJ2-1	CASSLFGTNNEQFF
.	TRBV7-6	TRBJ2-5	CASSLNSGGGEETQYF
.	TRBV7-9	TRBJ2-1	CASNGGLGLYNEQFF
few	TRBV5-1	TRBJ2-3	CASSLWTSGSTDTQYF
.	TRBV19	TRBJ2-3	CASSEERDSTDTQYF
.	TRBV18	TRBJ1-5	CASSPPAGQPQHF
.	TRBV29-1	TRBJ2-3	CSTRDRWHTQYF
.	TRBV19	TRBJ2-7	CASSIETGGGYEQYF
.	TRBV27	TRBJ2-5	CASSWGTGTRETQYF
.	TRBV4-2	TRBJ1-5	CASSQGGNNQPQHF
.	TRBV11-2	TRBJ1-2	CASEKLSGVLGLGYTF
.	TRBV6-5	TRBJ2-5	CASTTTGGAFETQYF
once	TRBV6-1	TRBJ1-5	CASTQGQINQPQHF
.	TRBV7-2	TRBJ1-1	CASRAQRDTEAFF
.	TRBV14	TRBJ2-7	CASSQGPRNYEQYF
.	TRBV15	TRBJ1-1	CATSRDSGGGTEAFF
.	TRBV9	TRBJ2-7	CASSPGHYEQYF
.	TRBV2	TRBJ1-5	CASSERSNQPQHF
many	TRBV7-2	TRBJ2-1	CASSNIAGGYNEQFF
once	TRBV28	TRBJ2-7	CASLNDRASEQYF
.	TRBV28	TRBJ1-1	CASSGAEAFF
once	TRBV6-1	TRBJ1-1	CASSAEWRNTEAFF
.	TRBV5-1	TRBJ2-1	CASSPRKGGIETVRNEQFF
.	TRBV6-1	TRBJ2-3	CASSGLAGPSYTDTQYF
few	TRBV7-8	TRBJ2-5	CASSFYQSGTRGETQYF
few	TRBV11-2	TRBJ2-7	CASSIQSGTSGVYEQYF
few	TRBV6-6	TRBJ2-7	CASSYGQGRAYEQYF
.	TRBV5-5	TRBJ2-3	CASSLGGANTQYF
many	TRBV28	TRBJ2-5	CASNGRTSVPGTQYF
few	TRBV6-4	TRBJ2-7	CASTQGGSGRPRMNEQYF
.	TRBV2	TRBJ2-7	CASSADSGRYEQYF
.	TRBV11-2	TRBJ2-7	CASSTTGDDYEQYF
.	TRBV5-4	TRBJ2-1	CASSEGGGEQFF
.	TRBV2	TRBJ2-5	CASISGLTQQYF
.	TRBV11-2	TRBJ1-5	CASSGQGNQPQHF
few	TRBV6-5	TRBJ1-1	CASSPPADRPAEAFF
.	TRBV2	TRBJ1-1	CASSEALPGQGGKAFF
.	TRBV5-1	TRBJ2-5	CASSLAPSGSGETQYF
.	TRBV19	TRBJ2-1	CASSKHPSRGDFQEQFF
.	TRBV30	TRBJ1-6	CAWSPGSWNSPLHF
.	TRBV6-6	TRBJ2-3	CASSFDRGTGTDTQYF
.	TRBV4-2	TRBJ2-1	CASSQAGSHNEQFF